The 11 T cell receptor beta chains listed next were all sequenced from one sample in a study of blood T cell repertoires in COVID-19 (dated by TCRdb to the early 2020s). Library preparation was by the immunoSEQ multiplex PCR assay. TCRdb took this table from immuneACCESS and kept in-frame rearrangements with V and J called. Such tables lack part of the clones; where checked against another copy, unresolved V genes explain under half of the gap, and the rest is unexplained. This sample comprises about 74,000 clones, roughly 79% of them detected only once. The biggest ten clones account for about 21% of the sample. Sequences were obtained from peripheral blood. These receptors were collected from a man aged 70-80 years with acute or convalescent COVID-19.

This sequence joins TRBV6-5 and TRBJ1-4, with 7 nucleotides matching TRBD1. Germline assignment: CDR1 MNHEY and CDR2 SVGAGI. The trim removed 6 bases at V and 8 bases at J, leaving 12 bases unmatched. CDR3 length equals 15 residues. The CDR3, as DNA: TGTGCCAGCAGCCCCAGAGGGGGCGGGAACGAAAAACTGTTTTTT. Protein: CASSPRGGGNEKLFF.

The chain employs TRBV7-8 and TRBJ1-1; D is unresolved. V gave up 5 bases and J gave up 2 bases, with 12 bases separating them. CDR1 and CDR2 (germline): SGHVS, FQNEAQ. The CDR3 spans 14 residues. CDR3 sequence: CASSPGLANTEAFF. DNA of the CDR3: TGTGCCAGCAGCCCTGGCCTAGCAAACACTGAAGCTTTCTTT.

This clone was picked up a small number of times. The gene calls are TRBV11-3 and TRBJ2-3, with a possible D match to TRBD1 (5 bases). The CDR3 length is 15 residues. The V gene's germline CDR1 is SGHNT and CDR2 YENEEA. V lost 0 bases, J lost 6 bases, and 13 bases lay in between. The CDR3 is CASSLDHKGSDTQYF. The CDR3 bases are TGTGCCAGCAGCTTAGATCATAAGGGGTCGGATACGCAGTATTTT.

The chain is built from TRBV7-9 and TRBJ1-2; D uncertain. CDR1 and CDR2 (germline): SEHNR, FQNEAQ (reference sequence). The germline V and J ends were trimmed by 0 bases and 4 bases, with 9 bases remaining between them. The CDR3 totals 14 residues. CDR3 sequence reads: CASSLATAIYGYTF. The CDR3 DNA is TGTGCCAGCAGCTTAGCGACTGCAATCTATGGCTACACCTTC.

This chain uses TRBV10-1 with TRBJ2-1; no firm D call. Trimming pared 6 bases from V and 5 bases from J, leaving 11 bases between. This CDR3 is built from 13 residues. Germline CDR1 is WNHNN and CDR2 is SYGVQD (reference sequence). CDR3 region: CASRSSANNEQFF. CDR3 sequence (DNA): TGCGCCAGCAGGTCAAGCGCAAACAATGAGCAGTTCTTC.

This clone was observed a handful of times. CDR3 DNA: TGTGCCAGTAGTCCAAAAACAGGGATTCGTAGTAAGCAGTACTTC. This codes for CASSPKTGIRSKQYF. The chain uses TRBV19 and TRBJ2-7; perhaps TRBD1 as D (6 bases). V was trimmed by 5 bases and J by 8 bases, leaving 22 bases between them. Germline CDR1 LNHDA, CDR2 SQIVND (reference sequence). CDR3 length equals 15 residues.

The gene calls are TRBV5-6 and TRBJ2-7; D possibly corresponds to TRBD1 (6 bases). The CDR3 contains 12 residues. V gave up 4 bases and J gave up 9 bases, with 14 bases separating them. The germline CDR1 and CDR2 sequences are SGHDT and YYEEEE. The CDR3 here is CASSRGTVGQYF. The CDR3 DNA reads as TGTGCCAGCAGCAGGGGGACCGTAGGGCAGTACTTC.

This clone was seen a few times. The chain couples TRBV29-1 to TRBJ2-3; 7 nucleotides match TRBD2. Germline loops: CDR1 SQVTM, CDR2 ANQGSEA. The trim removed 3 bases at V and 6 bases at J, leaving 6 bases unmatched. The CDR3 is made up of 13 amino acids. The CDR3 region is CSVEVRERDTQYF. In nucleotides, the CDR3 is TGCAGCGTTGAGGTGCGGGAGAGGGATACGCAGTATTTT.

This rearrangement joins TRBV15 to TRBJ2-1; 12 bases are a match to TRBD2. This CDR3 comprises 19 residues. The trim removed 5 bases at V and 9 bases at J, leaving 20 bases unmatched. Germline V gene lookup returns CDR1 LNHNV and CDR2 YYDKDF (reference sequence). CDR3 coding DNA: TGTGCCACCAGCCGACCCTCCTGGGCTAGCGGGAGGGCAGCGAGTGAGCAGTTCTTC. Amino acid sequence: CATSRPSWASGRAASEQFF.

This clone was recorded at least ten times. The rearrangement joins TRBV6-1 to TRBJ2-2; D might be TRBD1 (5 bases). Trimming left V 3 bases short and J 2 bases short, with 10 bases between. CDR3 length equals 15 residues. Germline CDR1 and CDR2: MNHNS and SASEGT. The CDR3 region has the DNA TGTGCCAGCAGTGAGGTACAGGTTAACACCGGGGAGCTGTTTTTT. Translation gives CASSEVQVNTGELFF.

This clone was observed once. J is TRBJ2-7 and V is TRBV15, with a possible D match to TRBD1 (6 bases). Germline V gene data show CDR1 as LNHNV and CDR2 as YYDKDF (reference sequence). V gave up 9 bases and J gave up 2 bases, with 14 bases separating them. This CDR3 contains 13 residues. CDR3 sequence: CATAGGLPYEQYF. The CDR3 DNA is TGTGCCACTGCTGGGGGCCTGCCCTACGAGCAGTACTTC.